Below are 19 T cell receptor beta chains sequenced from a single sample in a study of T-cell memory formation after mild COVID-19 (dated by TCRdb to 2020 to 2023). Receptor amplification or capture employed 5' RACE. Sequencing was performed on an Illumina NovaSeq 6000. TCRdb reran the public reads through fastp at Q25 and MiXCR, keeping productive beta chains. Duplicate CDR3 protein sequences are folded into a single record with the most common DNA and genes. The sample table records about 350,000 distinct CDR3 sequences; approximately 14% of these occur just once. About a fifth of the sample is in the top ten clones. Material: PBMCs or a T cell subset sorted from them (not recorded which). Receptor source: a man aged 18 to 29 who had mild COVID-19 (a few samples of this study predate the infection). The sample titles of this study are shuffled in the database, so cell type and time point are left out; the donor was told from shared clones.

The CDR3 DNA follows: TGTGCCAGCAGCTTCAACAGGGCTCGCGGTGCTGAAGCTTTCTTT. Amino acids: CASSFNRARGAEAFF. The V gene is TRBV7-9, the J gene TRBJ1-1; TRBD1 is a possible D gene (6 bases). The CDR3 consists of 15 residues. V lost 3 bases and J lost 6, with 17 bases in between. Germline CDR1 reads SEHNR; CDR2 reads FQNEAQ (reference sequence).

Here the CDR3 DNA reads TGCGCCAGCAGCCGAGGACAGGGGTTTTCAGATACGCAGTATTTT. Amino acids: CASSRGQGFSDTQYF. The chain is built from TRBV4-1 and TRBJ2-3; 9 nucleotides match TRBD1. CDR1 is MGHRA, CDR2 YSYEKL, per germline. The CDR3 runs 15 residues. The J segment lost 4 bases and the V segment lost 4 bases, leaving 6 bases of the junction unmatched.

Ten or more counts support this clonotype. The gene calls are TRBV11-2 and TRBJ2-1; D is perhaps TRBD1 (6 bases). CDR1 is SGHAT and CDR2 is FQNNGV in the germline V gene. This CDR3 has 14 amino acids. Trimming removed 0 bases from V and 8 bases from J, with 11 bases in between. The CDR3 region has the DNA TGTGCCAGCAGCTTAGATCAGGGGCGGGATGAGCAGTTCTTC. It translates to CASSLDQGRDEQFF.

CDR3 loop: CASSGQGNYGYTF. Here the CDR3 DNA reads TGTGCCAGCAGTGGACAGGGAAACTATGGCTACACCTTC. This chain connects TRBV2 to TRBJ1-2; 7 nucleotides line up with TRBD1. This CDR3 region has 13 residues. CDR1 is SNHLY and CDR2 is FYNNEI in the germline V gene. V shed 4 bases, J shed 2 bases, and the junction held 1 base outside the gene matches.

The chain employs TRBV19 and TRBJ2-7; 8 positions match TRBD1. Germline assignment: CDR1 LNHDA and CDR2 SQIVND (reference sequence). This CDR3 spans 16 amino acids. J lost 2 bases, V lost 5 bases, and 11 bases had no gene match. The CDR3 nucleotides are TGTGCCAGTAGTGCCCACTGGACAGGGTCCCCCTACGAGCAGTACTTC. Translation gives CASSAHWTGSPYEQYF.

This rearrangement joins TRBV2 to TRBJ2-7; 11 nucleotides agree with TRBD1. The CDR3 runs 14 residues. CDR1 is SNHLY, CDR2 FYNNEI, per germline. Unmatched junction bases numbered 12, after V lost 5 bases and J lost 12 bases. CDR3 protein: CASSPLWTGGGWYV. CDR3 in DNA: TGTGCCAGCAGTCCACTTTGGACAGGGGGCGGTTGGTACGTC.

The sample holds a few counts of this clonotype. The chain couples TRBV20-1 to TRBJ2-5, with D perhaps TRBD2 (5 bases). The CDR3 consists of 12 residues. CDR1 and CDR2 from the germline V gene are DFQATT and SNEGSKA (reference sequence). V gave up 3 bases and J gave up 4 bases, with 9 bases separating them. In nucleotides, the CDR3 is TGCAGTGCTAGTCGGGAAGCAGAGACCCAGTACTTC. Its protein is CSASREAETQYF.

The chain is built from TRBV20-1 and TRBJ2-5, with 7 bases aligning to TRBD2. V was clipped by 5 bases and J by 3 bases; unmatched bases: 9. The length of the CDR3 is 14 residues. CDR1 DFQATT and CDR2 SNEGSKA come from the germline V gene (reference sequence). The CDR3 protein is CSALIKRGKETQYF. The CDR3 DNA is TGCAGTGCTTTGATCAAGCGGGGTAAAGAGACCCAGTACTTC.

This clonotype was picked up many times. The chain carries TRBV7-9 and TRBJ2-7, with 9 bases that match TRBD2. Germline CDR1 and CDR2: SEHNR and FQNEAQ (reference sequence). CDR3 size: 14 residues. V lost 5 bases and J lost 5; bases outside the gene matches: 7. The CDR3 loop is CASSLVIAGDEQYF. The CDR3 coding sequence is TGTGCCAGCAGCCTAGTGATAGCGGGGGACGAGCAGTACTTC.

The chain combines TRBV20-1 with TRBJ2-5; 11 bases are shared with TRBD2. This CDR3 spans 13 amino acids. V gave up 6 bases and J gave up 5 bases; unmatched junction bases: 5. The germline V gene has CDR1 DFQATT and CDR2 SNEGSKA (reference sequence). CDR3 sequence: CSAGRTSGETQYF. DNA for the CDR3: TGCAGTGCGGGGAGGACTAGCGGGGAGACCCAGTACTTC.

J is TRBJ1-2 and V is TRBV7-2, with D hard to call. Germline assignment: CDR1 SGHTA and CDR2 FQGNSA. CDR3 length equals 13 residues. V was cut by 6 bases and J by 3 bases, with 11 bases left in between. CDR3 protein: CASRGLLDYGYTF. The CDR3 bases are TGTGCCAGCAGGGGGTTACTTGACTATGGCTACACCTTC.

Many counts were recorded for this clonotype. The rearrangement links TRBV19 to TRBJ2-1; 10 bases fit TRBD2. The J segment lost 3 bases and the V segment lost 5 bases, leaving 4 bases of the junction unmatched. This CDR3 spans 15 amino acids. The V gene's germline CDR1 is LNHDA and CDR2 SQIVND (reference sequence). The CDR3 loop is CASSLSGGDYNEQFF. In DNA, the CDR3 is TGTGCCAGTAGTTTGAGCGGGGGGGACTACAATGAGCAGTTCTTC.

This clonotype was seen ten or more times. The V call is TRBV7-9, the J call TRBJ1-2, with D uncertain. The V gene's germline CDR1 is SEHNR and CDR2 FQNEAQ (reference sequence). V dropped 0 bases and J dropped 7 bases, with 3 bases sitting between them. This CDR3 contains 11 residues. CDR3 residues: CASSLAGGYTF. CDR3 nucleotide sequence: TGTGCCAGCAGCTTAGCAGGTGGCTACACCTTC.

This clonotype occurred many times. The gene calls are TRBV4-3 and TRBJ2-3; TRBD2 matches at 9 bases. Unmatched junction bases numbered 4, after V lost 4 bases and J lost 2 bases. Germline V gene sequence: CDR1 LGHNA, CDR2 YSLEER. The CDR3 is made up of 15 amino acids. CDR3 residues: CASSPASGDTDTQYF. The CDR3 coding sequence is TGCGCCAGCAGCCCCGCTAGCGGGGACACAGATACGCAGTATTTT.

The V call is TRBV6-2 or TRBV6-3, the J call TRBJ2-7; 9 bases match TRBD1. Germline lookup yields CDR1 MNHEY and CDR2 SVGEGT. The CDR3 is 16 amino acids. V lost 6 bases to trimming and J lost 2 bases; unmatched junction nucleotides: 11. As DNA, the CDR3 is TGTGCCAGCAGGAACGAGGGACAGGGCACCGCCTACGAGCAGTACGTC. Protein: CASRNEGQGTAYEQYV.

This clonotype was seen many times. The chain has TRBV4-1 and TRBJ2-3; the D is unclear. Germline lookup yields CDR1 MGHRA and CDR2 YSYEKL. This CDR3 comprises 16 residues. Trimming took off 0 bases at V and 0 bases at J, with 10 bases between the two ends. The CDR3 DNA follows: TGCGCCAGCAGCCAAGAGAACTACCCTAGCACAGATACGCAGTATTTT. This translates into CASSQENYPSTDTQYF.

This chain uses TRBV7-9 with TRBJ2-4, with 9 bases matching TRBD1. Per germline, CDR1 SEHNR and CDR2 FQNEAQ (reference sequence). The CDR3 sequence is 17 residues long. The trim removed 1 base at V and 0 bases at J, leaving 4 bases unmatched. The CDR3 here is CASSLGGTGLAKNIQYF. The CDR3 nucleotides are TGTGCCAGCAGCTTAGGCGGGACAGGGCTAGCCAAAAACATTCAGTACTTC.

Only a few counts were recorded for this clonotype. The rearrangement joins TRBV5-1 to TRBJ2-3, with D tentatively TRBD2 (5 bases). The V and J ends lost 4 bases and 0 bases respectively, with 9 bases between them. Germline-derived CDR1 and CDR2 are SGHRS and YFSETQ. CDR3 size: 14 residues. The CDR3 sequence is CASSEEASTDTQYF. DNA for the CDR3: TGCGCCAGCAGCGAGGAGGCTAGCACAGATACGCAGTATTTT.

This clonotype was seen at least ten times. The V and J genes are TRBV25-1 and TRBJ2-7; D is unclear. V lost 5 bases and J 0 bases, leaving 8 bases between the germline ends. There are 13 residues in the CDR3. The V gene's germline CDR1 is MGHDK and CDR2 SYGVNS. The CDR3 spells CASSSPSSYEQYV. Here the CDR3 DNA reads TGTGCCAGCAGTTCCCCGAGCTCCTACGAGCAGTACGTC.